This T cell receptor beta chain was identified in a study of cytomegalovirus exposure and HLA in healthy donors. Primers included in the PCR were 60 Vbeta and 13 Jbeta primers. Using immunoSEQ multiplex PCR, the repertoire was profiled, and TCRdb retains in-frame clones only, with some absent. The table for this sample gives roughly 45,000 clones. Notes on this clone: Its cognate antigen is unknown.

Trimming left V 6 bases short and J 2 bases short, with 14 bases between. Germline CDR1 reads SGHRS; CDR2 reads YFSETQ. The CDR3 is 14 residues long. Overall study results and limits: Reports indicated that the classifier achieved high specificity and sensitivity in diagnosing cytomegalovirus status. At a 0.05 false discovery rate, a later analysis found approximately 17,000 TCR beta sequences to be associated with HLA alleles. According to the study, some 160 TCR beta chains were cytomegalovirus-associated. Later on, an analysis found that several of the most significant clusters appeared to be linked to common viral pathogens, which included parvovirus B19.

The V call is TRBV5-1, the J call TRBJ1-1; D is undetermined. Sequencing was carried out using PBMCs. This sequence originates from a woman in her 30s in good health and CMV-seronegative. CDR3 amino acids: CASNFEGSNTEAFF. CDR3 DNA sequence: TGCGCCAGCAATTTCGAGGGCTCTAACACTGAAGCTTTCTTT.